The entry below gives a single T cell receptor (beta chain) sequence along with its context. This clone's antigen is unknown. No quality values exist for individual bases; no much larger clone is one base distant. Trimming accounts for 5 bases at V and 0 bases at J, while the number of junction bases matched to no gene is 12. Reading the germline V gene (reference sequence) gives CDR1 LNHDA and CDR2 SQIVND. The CDR3 goes from the cysteine to the phenylalanine over 19 residues. The read is trimmed to its CDR3 DNA, 57 bases read in frame from base 1. The sample belongs to a study of CD4 T cells in lung cancer (dated by TCRdb to between 2017 and 2020). Regarding the complete study: To find responses to candidate mutation-encoded neoepitopes, the study screened blood T cells from NSCLC patients and isolated neoantigen-specific CD4+ T-cell clones and TCRs. TCRB deep sequencing tracked the frequency of neoantigen-specific clonotypes in tumor resections, non-adjacent lung and cultured T-cell products. Aged 60 to 69 when blood was donated, the resected patients, most of whom were former smokers, had either lung adenocarcinoma or squamous cell carcinoma. Treatments received by the patients before blood donation included platinum chemotherapy, and some patients received nivolumab or pembrolizumab.

Broad study findings and their caveats: Some responses derived from blood might reflect in vitro priming of naive T cells or cross-reactivity instead of memory responses to the cancer. Nonspecific IFNgamma producers of unknown purity were included among IFNgamma-sorted cells, so expanded lines were found to range from monoclonal to oligoclonal.

Library prep was done by the immunoSEQ multiplex PCR assay. Qiagen DNeasy or QIAamp micro DNA kits were used to isolate DNA, and the Adaptive Biotechnology human TCRB sequencing kit was used to sequence TCRB. Sequencing of TCRB libraries was performed on an Illumina MiSeq. On the study's bioinformatics: TCRB sequence data were analyzed using the kit provider's software, and tumor enrichment of clonotype templates was assessed with Fisher's exact test. Here the immuneACCESS table is served through TCRdb, limited to in-frame sequences with V and J called. Missing clones are a known gap in these copies; in checked studies unresolved V genes cover under half, and the rest lacks a known reason. From that table come the V and J calls and clone size; the DNA was used to work out D and trimming. This sample's table lists 65 to 100 clones. PBMCs were stimulated for 10 to 15 days with mutant 27-mer peptides plus IL21, IL7, IL15 and IL2 and were then restimulated with peptide-pulsed autologous B cells. After restimulation with peptide-pulsed B cells, live IFNgamma-secreting T cells were sorted on a FACS Aria2 by cytokine capture. Sorted cells were expanded for about 14 to 20 days at limiting dilution, with around 3 or 9 cells per well, using irradiated allogeneic PBMCs, phytohemagglutinin and IL2. Either peripheral blood samples or leukapheresis products were collected from the patients. Antigen specificity of expanded lines was screened by IFNgamma ELISA against autologous B cells pulsed with mutant peptides.

Sequenced: a CD4+ T cell line or clone grown in culture. The receptor was isolated from a human donor with non-small cell lung cancer. Some clones in this sample may be carry-over from other donors' samples. Here the chain combines TRBV19 and TRBJ2-7; a stretch of 14 junction bases matches TRBD2. In nucleotide form, the sequence is TGTGCCAGTAGTTCCCGGGGACTAGCGGGAGTGGGAAGCTCCTACGAGCAGTACTTC. Translated, this is CASSSRGLAGVGSSYEQYF.